The 11 T cell receptor beta chains presented below share a single source sample, sequenced in a study of blood T cells in healthy people across ages. For the second PCR, which ran for about 7 to 12 cycles, a sample-barcoded 5' primer and a J-beta primer mix were used. Using its own MiXCR run on the 5' RACE reads, TCRdb lists one record per CDR3 protein. Of hundreds of thousands of distinct CDR3 sequences in the sample, around 24% were seen once. Another study also made use of these data, one on T cells of mothers and their children.

Sequencing was done on a sample of blood. The receptor source for this set is a boy aged 5-17 years in good health.

The chain is built from TRBV7-6 and TRBJ1-5; no clear D gene. The CDR3 is made up of 16 amino acids. V gave up 5 bases and J gave up 5 bases, with 19 bases separating them. The germline gives CDR1 SGHVS, CDR2 FNYEAQ. The CDR3 reads CASSPDRASAYQPQHF. DNA of the CDR3: TGTGCCAGCAGCCCCGACCGGGCTAGTGCCTATCAGCCCCAGCATTTT.

The chain is built from TRBV27 and TRBJ2-1; a possible D gene is TRBD2 (6 bases). The germline CDR1 and CDR2 sequences are MNHEY and SMNVEV (reference sequence). This CDR3 has 13 residues. V was cut by 6 bases and J by 9 bases, with 15 bases left in between. The CDR3 sequence: CASSFTLAAEQFF. CDR3 bases: TGTGCCAGCAGCTTCACACTAGCCGCTGAGCAGTTCTTC.

The chain combines TRBV5-1 with TRBJ2-7, with TRBD2 identical over 7 bases. Germline trimming cut 5 bases from V and 2 bases from J; bases unmatched to any gene: 19. The germline V gene has CDR1 SGHRS and CDR2 YFSETQ. This CDR3 region has 18 residues. The CDR3: CASSNGLAAHPRAYEQYF. The DNA of the CDR3 is TGCGCCAGCAGTAATGGGCTAGCGGCGCATCCTCGGGCCTACGAGCAGTACTTC. Full variable domain (rest looked up from reference TRBV5-1 and TRBJ2-7): KAGVTQTPRYLIKTRGQQVTLSCSPISGHRSVSWYQQTPGQGLQFLFEYFSETQRNKGNFPGRFSGRQFSNSRSEMNVSTLELGDSALYLCASSNGLAAHPRAYEQYFGPGTRLTVT.

V gene TRBV4-3 combines with J gene TRBJ1-6; D might be TRBD1 (5 bases). From germline, CDR1 is LGHNA and CDR2 YSLEER. The CDR3 runs 16 residues. V was cut by 0 bases and J by 5 bases, with 11 bases left in between. CDR3: CASSQDGTVDNSPLHF. The DNA of the CDR3 is TGCGCCAGCAGCCAAGACGGGACGGTAGATAATTCACCCCTCCACTTT.

The rearrangement links TRBV13 to TRBJ2-5; the D gene is possibly TRBD2 (5 bases). CDR3 length: 16 residues. Germline V lookup: CDR1 PRHDT, CDR2 FYEKMQ (reference sequence). Trimming took 4 bases from V and 7 from J, leaving 22 bases between them. The CDR3 region is CASSSPPRTGLGTQYF. The CDR3 DNA is TGTGCCAGCAGCTCGCCACCCCGGACGGGGTTGGGGACCCAGTACTTC.

The chain uses TRBV7-2 and TRBJ2-1; TRBD1 might be the D (6 bases). CDR1 and CDR2 (germline): SGHTA, FQGNSA. The V end lost 3 bases, the J end lost 6 bases, and 12 bases lay between the germline ends. The CDR3 covers 14 residues. In DNA, the CDR3 is TGTGCCAGCAGCTTCTCTGGGGGCGGCAATGAGCAGTTCTTC. Translation gives CASSFSGGGNEQFF.

This clonotype was picked up many times. The DNA of the CDR3 is TGTGCCAGCAGTTCACACCGGGGGACAAAGGAGACCCAGTACTTC. It is translated as CASSSHRGTKETQYF. The V gene is TRBV12-3 or TRBV12-4, the J gene TRBJ2-5, with D perhaps being TRBD1 or TRBD2 (6 bases each). With 4 bases removed from V and 5 bases from J, the gap between germline ends came to 17 bases. This CDR3 contains 15 residues.

In its sample, this clonotype was seen a few times. The chain has TRBV20-1 and TRBJ1-5; 7 positions agree with TRBD1. This CDR3 is built from 16 residues. Germline values: CDR1 DFQATT, CDR2 SNEGSKA (reference sequence). V trimming: 5 bases; J trimming: 7 bases; junction bases outside the gene matches: 17. The CDR3 nucleotides are TGCAGTGCTCAGGGGACAGCAGCCTATTATGGGCAGCCCCAGCATTTT. Translating gives CSAQGTAAYYGQPQHF.

The rearrangement joins TRBV7-2 to TRBJ2-5; tentatively, D is TRBD1 (5 bases). TRBJ2-7 explains the end of the DNA better; the J call may be wrong. Looked up from germline, CDR1 is SGHTA and CDR2 is FQGNSA. This CDR3 is built from 13 residues. The CDR3 here is CASSSQGYYEQYF. DNA for the CDR3: TGTGCCAGCAGCTCTCAGGGATACTACGAGCAGTACTTC.

This clonotype was counted a few times. The V call is TRBV19, the J call TRBJ2-7; D possibly corresponds to TRBD1 (5 bases). V lost 5 bases to trimming and J lost 4 bases, with 15 bases between them. The CDR3 totals 14 residues. CDR1 is LNHDA and CDR2 is SQIVND in the germline V gene (reference sequence). The CDR3 nucleotides read TGTGCCAGTAGTGAACAACCAGGGCTGTACGAGCAGTACTTC. Its protein product is CASSEQPGLYEQYF.

The V gene is TRBV7-2, the J gene TRBJ2-7; 8 nucleotides align to TRBD2. Germline V CDR1 and CDR2: SGHTA, FQGNSA. The CDR3 spans 16 residues. With 5 bases clipped from V and 0 bases from J, the junction kept 9 bases outside the gene matches. The CDR3: CASSPAGATVSYEQYF. CDR3 sequence (DNA): TGTGCCAGCAGCCCAGCGGGAGCAACCGTCTCCTACGAGCAGTACTTC. Variable domain in full (rest from reference TRBV7-2 and TRBJ2-7): GAGVSQSPSNKVTEKGKDVELRCDPISGHTALYWYRQSLGQGLEFLIYFQGNSAPDKSGLPSDRFSAERTGGSVSTLTIQRTQQEDSAVYLCASSPAGATVSYEQYFGPGTRLTVT.